A selection of T cell receptor beta chains follows, all from one sample in a study of identifying expanded T cells in peripheral blood. Sequencing used immunoSEQ multiplex PCR; TCRdb keeps in-frame clones, though not all of them. The profile shows about 81,000 clones, less than 90% of them singletons. Material for sequencing was blood. Every receptor here comes from a person between 18 and 70 years old in good health. Both conserved end residues are part of each CDR3. Each record gives: J gene, D gene, CDR3 length, clone size, V gene, CDR3 DNA, CDR3 protein. A D gene is named only where the DNA matches it firmly. Clone size appears in some rows only: once, few, many, or a class for an expanded clone.

j_call: TRBJ2-5; d_call: TRBD1; cdr3_length: 16; clone_size: once; v_call: TRBV9; cdr3_nt: TGTGCCAGCAGCGTAGAGGGGCAGGGGGTGGGTGAGACCCAGTACTTC; cdr3_aa: CASSVEGQGVGETQYF
j_call: TRBJ2-1; d_call: NA; cdr3_length: 11; clone_size: once; v_call: TRBV20-1; cdr3_nt: TGCAGTGCTGAAACAGGGTATGAGCAGTTCTTC; cdr3_aa: CSAETGYEQFF
j_call: TRBJ1-2; d_call: NA; cdr3_length: 14; clone_size: few; v_call: TRBV6-5; cdr3_nt: TGTGCCAGCAGTTACTCTAGGGCAGGGAATGGCTACACCTTC; cdr3_aa: CASSYSRAGNGYTF
j_call: TRBJ2-5; d_call: TRBD1; cdr3_length: 16; clone_size: NA; v_call: TRBV18; cdr3_nt: TGTGCCAGCTCACAGGGGACAGGGACTTACCAAGAGACCCAGTACTTC; cdr3_aa: CASSQGTGTYQETQYF
j_call: TRBJ2-3; d_call: NA; cdr3_length: 14; clone_size: NA; v_call: TRBV9; cdr3_nt: TGTGCCAGCAGCGTAGGTCACAGCACAGATACGCAGTATTTT; cdr3_aa: CASSVGHSTDTQYF
j_call: TRBJ1-2; d_call: NA; cdr3_length: 15; clone_size: NA; v_call: TRBV6-5; cdr3_nt: TGTGCCAGCAGTTTCCTTGGGGGGGCGGGATATGGCTACACCTTC; cdr3_aa: CASSFLGGAGYGYTF
j_call: TRBJ1-5; d_call: TRBD1; cdr3_length: 16; clone_size: NA; v_call: TRBV27; cdr3_nt: TGTGCCAGCAGTTCAGGACAGGGTACGAGCAATCAGCCCCAGCATTTT; cdr3_aa: CASSSGQGTSNQPQHF
j_call: TRBJ2-1; d_call: TRBD2; cdr3_length: 18; clone_size: once; v_call: TRBV4-2; cdr3_nt: TGTGCCAGCAGCCAGGAAGGCATTAGCGGGGACATCTACAATGAGCAGTTCTTC; cdr3_aa: CASSQEGISGDIYNEQFF
j_call: TRBJ1-2; d_call: TRBD1; cdr3_length: 15; clone_size: NA; v_call: TRBV7-2; cdr3_nt: TGTGCCAGCAGCTTGGGGACAGGGGTTAACTATGGCTACACCTTC; cdr3_aa: CASSLGTGVNYGYTF
j_call: TRBJ2-1; d_call: TRBD1; cdr3_length: 14; clone_size: NA; v_call: TRBV11-3; cdr3_nt: TGTGCCAGCGGACCGGGACAGGGCCACAATGAGCAGTTCTTC; cdr3_aa: CASGPGQGHNEQFF
j_call: TRBJ1-1; d_call: TRBD1; cdr3_length: 14; clone_size: NA; v_call: TRBV29-1; cdr3_nt: TGCAGCGTCGCCACAGGGGGCGTGGGGACTGAAGCTTTCTTT; cdr3_aa: CSVATGGVGTEAFF
j_call: TRBJ1-1; d_call: TRBD1; cdr3_length: 12; clone_size: NA; v_call: TRBV28; cdr3_nt: TGTGCCAGCAGTCCAACTACAGGGGGAGCTTTCTTT; cdr3_aa: CASSPTTGGAFF
j_call: TRBJ2-5; d_call: NA; cdr3_length: 17; clone_size: NA; v_call: TRBV18; cdr3_nt: TGTGCCAGCTCACGAAACACGGGGGACGGAGGTGGAGAGACCCAGTACTTC; cdr3_aa: CASSRNTGDGGGETQYF
j_call: TRBJ2-7; d_call: TRBD1; cdr3_length: 15; clone_size: NA; v_call: TRBV27; cdr3_nt: TGTGCCAGCAGTTTACCCGGGACAGGGGTCTACGAGCAGTACTTC; cdr3_aa: CASSLPGTGVYEQYF
j_call: TRBJ2-5; d_call: NA; cdr3_length: 14; clone_size: NA; v_call: TRBV25-1; cdr3_nt: TGTGCCAGCAGTGAAAGTTGGCAGCAAGAGACCCAGTACTTC; cdr3_aa: CASSESWQQETQYF
j_call: TRBJ2-6; d_call: NA; cdr3_length: 18; clone_size: NA; v_call: TRBV28; cdr3_nt: TGTGCCGTAACGTTCTCGGGACTTACAAGCTCTGGGGCCAACGTCCTGACTTTC; cdr3_aa: CAVTFSGLTSSGANVLTF
j_call: TRBJ2-6; d_call: TRBD1; cdr3_length: 15; clone_size: NA; v_call: TRBV11-3; cdr3_nt: TGTGCCAGCAGCCCCGGACAGGGTGATGCCAACGTCCTGACTTTC; cdr3_aa: CASSPGQGDANVLTF
j_call: TRBJ2-7; d_call: NA; cdr3_length: 14; clone_size: medium-sized; v_call: TRBV19; cdr3_nt: TGTGCCAGTACCCCCAACGCAGGGGGGGGAGAGCAGTACTTC; cdr3_aa: CASTPNAGGGEQYF
j_call: TRBJ1-1; d_call: NA; cdr3_length: 16; clone_size: once; v_call: TRBV5-6; cdr3_nt: TGTGCCAGCAGCCCAGGACGGTTATGGGGAAACACTGAAGCTTTCTTT; cdr3_aa: CASSPGRLWGNTEAFF
j_call: TRBJ2-2; d_call: TRBD2; cdr3_length: 16; clone_size: NA; v_call: TRBV28; cdr3_nt: TGTGCCAGCAGTTCGTGGACTAGCGTGAACACCGGGGAGCTGTTTTTT; cdr3_aa: CASSSWTSVNTGELFF
j_call: TRBJ2-1; d_call: NA; cdr3_length: 15; clone_size: NA; v_call: TRBV19; cdr3_nt: TGTGCCAGTAGTATCCCAGGGATTGGGAACAATGAGCAGTTCTTC; cdr3_aa: CASSIPGIGNNEQFF
j_call: TRBJ2-7; d_call: TRBD2; cdr3_length: 14; clone_size: once; v_call: TRBV19; cdr3_nt: TGTGCCAGTAGCCGACTAGCGGGAAACTACGAGCAGTACTTC; cdr3_aa: CASSRLAGNYEQYF
j_call: TRBJ2-5; d_call: NA; cdr3_length: 11; clone_size: NA; v_call: TRBV18; cdr3_nt: TGTGCCAGCTCACCTCAAGAGACCCAGTACTTC; cdr3_aa: CASSPQETQYF
j_call: TRBJ1-2; d_call: TRBD1; cdr3_length: 15; clone_size: few; v_call: TRBV6-5; cdr3_nt: TGTGCCAGCAAAACCCGGGACAGTCTGTTGAAAGGCTACACCTTC; cdr3_aa: CASKTRDSLLKGYTF
j_call: TRBJ2-1; d_call: NA; cdr3_length: 14; clone_size: NA; v_call: TRBV9; cdr3_nt: TGTGCCAGCAGCGTAGATCGACTAGAAGATGAGCAGTTCTTC; cdr3_aa: CASSVDRLEDEQFF
j_call: TRBJ2-5; d_call: TRBD2; cdr3_length: 15; clone_size: NA; v_call: TRBV27; cdr3_nt: TGTGCCAGCAGTATTTTAGGGACTAGCGGAGAGACCCAGTACTTC; cdr3_aa: CASSILGTSGETQYF
j_call: TRBJ1-4; d_call: NA; cdr3_length: 14; clone_size: NA; v_call: TRBV6-6; cdr3_nt: TGTGCCAGCAGTTACGCAATCCCCGGTGAAAAACTGTTTTTT; cdr3_aa: CASSYAIPGEKLFF
j_call: TRBJ2-1; d_call: TRBD2; cdr3_length: 16; clone_size: NA; v_call: TRBV4-3; cdr3_nt: TGCGCCAGCAGCCAAACGGGACTAGAAGGGTACAATGAGCAGTTCTTC; cdr3_aa: CASSQTGLEGYNEQFF
j_call: TRBJ2-7; d_call: TRBD2; cdr3_length: 13; clone_size: NA; v_call: TRBV15; cdr3_nt: TGTGCCACCAGTCCGGGACTAGCGGGAGTGCAGTACTTC; cdr3_aa: CATSPGLAGVQYF